The 14 T cell receptor beta chains in this list originate from one sample, sequenced in a study of CD8 T cells in Susac syndrome. Random hexamers were used to reverse transcribe 0.5 to 1 ug of RNA. TCRdb redid the calling of the immunoSEQ multiplex PCR reads with MiXCR, one entry per CDR3 protein. Of some 120,000 distinct CDR3 sequences detected, about 95% appear once; the ten largest clones hold just over 0.095%. What was sequenced was CD4+ T cells from PBMCs. These receptors came from a human donor in good health.

The chain carries TRBV1 and TRBJ2-3; the D call in the table, TRBD2, was not verified against the DNA. TRBV1 is described as a pseudogene. CDR3 length: 15 amino acids. CDR3 sequence reads: CTSSQVQRTQDTQYF. The CDR3 DNA sequence: TGCACCAGCAGCCAAGTCCAGCGGACCCAAGATACGCAGTATTTT.

The chain recombines TRBV6-5 with TRBJ2-5; D might be TRBD2 (6 bases). In germline, CDR1 is MNHEY, CDR2 SVGAGI. The CDR3 extends over 15 amino acids. Trimming removed 6 bases from V and 3 bases from J, with 17 bases in between. CDR3 sequence (DNA): TGTGCCAGCAGCTCCCCCTCGGAGGGAAAAGAGACCCAGTACTTC. This encodes CASSSPSEGKETQYF.

The chain has TRBV24-1 and TRBJ2-1; D perhaps matches TRBD2 (6 bases). Trimming stripped 1 base from V and 4 bases from J, with 10 bases between. Germline loops: CDR1 KGHDR, CDR2 SFDVKD. The CDR3 spans 15 residues. CDR3 nucleotide sequence: TGTGCCACCAGTGATTTAGGAGCGGGTTACAATGAGCAGTTCTTC. Its protein is CATSDLGAGYNEQFF.

This chain links TRBV6-2 or TRBV6-3 with TRBJ1-1, with D unresolved. Germline CDR1 is MNHEY and CDR2 is SVGEGT. The length of the CDR3 is 11 residues. Trimming took off 5 bases at V and 4 bases at J, with 5 bases between the two ends. CDR3 nucleotide sequence: TGTGCCAGCAGTCCTTTCACTGAAGCTTTCTTT. Protein sequence: CASSPFTEAFF.

The chain carries TRBV18 and TRBJ1-5; the D gene is possibly TRBD1 (6 bases). The germline gives CDR1 KGHSH, CDR2 LQKENI. This CDR3 has 13 residues. V shed 2 bases and J shed 5 bases, with 7 bases lying between them. CDR3 DNA: TGTGCCAGCTCACCATCAGGGGATCAGCCCCAGCATTTT. This codes for CASSPSGDQPQHF.

The V call is TRBV27, the J call TRBJ2-7; D perhaps matches TRBD1 (7 bases). The germline V and J ends were trimmed by 5 bases and 0 bases, with 11 bases remaining between them. The V gene's germline CDR1 is MNHEY and CDR2 SMNVEV (reference sequence). The CDR3 is made up of 14 amino acids. The CDR3 nucleotides read TGTGCCAGCAGTACGCGGGACAGCTCCTACGAGCAGTACTTC. Translation: CASSTRDSSYEQYF.

The chain couples TRBV29-1 to TRBJ2-3; TRBD2 matches at 7 bases. Germline V gene data show CDR1 as SQVTM and CDR2 as ANQGSEA. J was trimmed by 7 bases and V by 4 bases; bases with no gene match: 5. This CDR3 contains 12 residues. The CDR3 sequence: CSVGTSGNTQYF. The CDR3 bases are TGCAGCGTTGGGACCAGCGGGAATACGCAGTATTTT.

This chain connects TRBV7-8 to TRBJ2-3, with TRBD2 matching over 7 bases. The CDR3 runs to 16 residues. CDR1 and CDR2 (germline): SGHVS, FQNEAQ. The trim removed 2 bases at V and 2 bases at J, leaving 7 bases unmatched. The CDR3 loop reads CASSLIGEGFTDTQYF. The DNA of the CDR3 is TGTGCCAGCAGCTTAATCGGGGAGGGGTTCACAGATACGCAGTATTTT.

The chain couples TRBV13 to TRBJ2-4; 8 bases align to TRBD2. V shed 4 bases and J 7 bases; nucleotides not matched to a gene: 6. The CDR3 spans 14 residues. Looked up from germline, CDR1 is PRHDT and CDR2 is FYEKMQ (reference sequence). The DNA for the CDR3 is TGTGCCAGCAGCTACGGCGGGGGGAGGAACATTCAGTACTTC. It encodes CASSYGGGRNIQYF. The entire variable domain, with the rest obtained from reference TRBV13 and TRBJ2-4, is as follows: AAGVIQSPRHLIKEKRETATLKCYPIPRHDTVYWYQQGPGQDPQFLISFYEKMQSDKGSIPDRFSAQQFSDYHSELNMSSLELGDSALYFCASSYGGGRNIQYFGAGTRLSVL.

The CDR3 DNA is TGTGCCAGTAGTATAGTATCCAGTCGCAATCAGCCCCAGCATTTT. It is translated as CASSIVSSRNQPQHF. This sequence joins TRBV19 and TRBJ1-5; D gene unclear. CDR3 length equals 15 residues. Germline CDR1 is LNHDA and CDR2 is SQIVND (reference sequence). The V end lost 1 base, the J end lost 2 bases, and 9 bases lay between the germline ends.

This rearrangement joins TRBV3-1 to TRBJ2-2, with D perhaps TRBD1 (6 bases). This CDR3 comprises 15 residues. Trimming cost V 7 bases and J 4 bases, with 16 bases left between them. CDR1 and CDR2 (germline): LGHDT, YNNKEL (reference sequence). Here the CDR3 DNA reads TGTGCCAGCACCACCCCAGGGGCCAGCACCGGGGAGCTGTTTTTT. Its protein is CASTTPGASTGELFF.

V is TRBV20-1 and J is TRBJ2-7, with 7 bases lining up with TRBD2. The germline V gene has CDR1 DFQATT and CDR2 SNEGSKA (reference sequence). V dropped 1 base and J dropped 3; count of bases not matched to a gene: 6. This CDR3 is 14 amino acids long. In DNA form, the CDR3 reads TGCAGTGCTAGAGTAAGCGGGAAGCTCTACGAGCAGTACTTC. Translation: CSARVSGKLYEQYF.

The V and J genes are TRBV19 and TRBJ2-2; TRBD1 or TRBD2 may be the D gene (6 bases each). This CDR3 region has 16 residues. Germline CDR1 reads LNHDA; CDR2 reads SQIVND (reference sequence). Between the trimmed V and J ends, which lost 0 bases and 2 bases, there was a span of 10 bases. The CDR3, as DNA: TGTGCCAGTAGTATAGATCGGGGGCCTAACACCGGGGAGCTGTTTTTT. Its translation: CASSIDRGPNTGELFF.

This sequence joins TRBV2 and TRBJ2-3; 8 bases are shared with TRBD1. The CDR3 is 14 residues long. J was trimmed by 4 bases and V by 7 bases; bases with no gene match: 7. CDR1 SNHLY and CDR2 FYNNEI come from the germline V gene. The CDR3 protein is CASTVGQGPDTQYF. The CDR3 DNA follows: TGTGCCAGCACCGTTGGACAGGGTCCAGATACGCAGTATTTT.